Presented here are 3 T cell receptor beta chains from one specimen sequenced in a study of blood T cell repertoires in COVID-19. Measured with immunoSEQ multiplex PCR; TCRdb has only the in-frame clones, and not every one. The profile covers about 250,000 clones, with 70% to 90% appearing a single time and 1.5% to 2% taken by the ten largest. Material: PBMCs or T cells enriched from blood (not recorded which). The receptors were gathered from a man aged 40-49 years who had recovered from COVID-19.

The chain links TRBV28 to TRBJ2-1; 8 bases map to TRBD2. Per the germline V gene, CDR1 is MDHEN and CDR2 is SYDVKM. This CDR3 comprises 15 residues. Trimming at V came to 10 bases and at J to 0 bases, leaving 8 bases not matched to a gene. CDR3 sequence (DNA): TGTGCCATCGATTCGGGGGGGAGCTCCTACAATGAGCAGTTCTTC. As protein: CAIDSGGSSYNEQFF.

This chain uses TRBV6-5 with TRBJ2-5; TRBD2 might be the D (6 bases). V lost 4 bases and J 5 bases, leaving 14 bases between the germline ends. The CDR3 has 14 amino acids. Germline lookup yields CDR1 MNHEY and CDR2 SVGAGI. This chain's CDR3 is CASSSAFGGETQYF. DNA of the CDR3: TGTGCCAGCAGTTCCGCGTTTGGGGGGGAGACCCAGTACTTC.

This clone was detected a few times. The rearrangement links TRBV2 to TRBJ1-2; D is perhaps TRBD1 (6 bases). The CDR3 length is 14 residues. The germline V gene has CDR1 SNHLY and CDR2 FYNNEI. V was shortened by 3 bases and J by 3 bases, with 11 bases between the two germline ends. The CDR3 loop is CASSDWAGDYGYTF. In DNA, the CDR3 is TGTGCCAGCAGTGATTGGGCAGGGGACTATGGCTACACCTTC.